Below, one T cell receptor (beta chain) is given with its context. Its antigen is currently unknown. Sequencing was preceded by expansion of antigen-specific CD4+ T cells with viral peptide pools in the ViraFEST assay. Subsequent to roughly 9 days of culture, CD4+ T cells were isolated. None of the vaccinated had previously contracted SARS-CoV-2, and their nucleocapsid antibodies tested negative. Peptides at 10 ug/ml and IL-2 at 9 to 10 IU/ml were added to a few million PBMC per well. The data were obtained in a study of vaccination effects on CD4 cells after COVID-19. Whole-study findings and limits: Only a few convalescent patients and no early post-infection timepoints featured in the study. There was only 1 of 255 vaccine-induced clones in healthy vaccinees that cross-reacted with common cold coronaviruses.

Using immunoSEQ multiplex PCR, the repertoire was profiled, and TCRdb retains in-frame clones only, with some absent. Of about 40,000 clones listed, roughly 70% are singletons. The CDR3 length is 13 residues. Germline V gene data show CDR1 as MNHEY and CDR2 as SVGAGI. Trimming stripped 5 bases from V and 7 bases from J, with 12 bases between. This receptor was taken from a human donor who received a COVID-19 vaccine. Source: CD4+ T cells from PBMCs cultured with SARS-CoV-2 spike peptides, taken before COVID-19 vaccination. The chain carries TRBV6-5 and TRBJ1-5; possible D gene TRBD1, 5 bases. The CDR3 sequence is CASSPRRGQPQHF. The CDR3 coding sequence is TGTGCCAGCAGTCCACGAAGGGGACAGCCCCAGCATTTT.